This T cell receptor (beta chain) was recovered during a study of control samples from healthy donors and cancer patients. Clones were read by immunoSEQ multiplex PCR, and TCRdb kept only the in-frame ones, dropping some. Of 95,000 to 150,000 clones in the sample, 80% to 90% were seen once. CDR1 and CDR2 from the germline V gene are SGHTA and FQGTGA. CDR3 length equals 13 residues. Trimming removed 5 bases at V and 1 base at J, with 8 bases between. Sequencing was performed on blood. This clonotype was sampled from a man in his sixties in good health. This chain joins TRBV7-3 and TRBJ1-1; no firm D call. This CDR3 reads CASSRQENTEAFF. CDR3 in DNA: TGTGCCAGCAGCCGTCAGGAGAACACTGAAGCTTTCTTT. Together with reference TRBV7-3 and TRBJ1-1, the CDR3 gives the full variable domain: GAGVSQTPSNKVTEKGKYVELRCDPISGHTALYWYRQSLGQGPEFLIYFQGTGAADDSGLPNDRFFAVRPEGSVSTLKIQRTERGDSAVYLCASSRQENTEAFFGQGTRLTVV.